The sequence of this T cell receptor beta chain was determined in a study of T cells in Graves' hyperthyroidism and ophthalmopathy. Broader study findings: Most clonotypes expanded in the thyroid (above 0.001) were also present in blood.

Newly diagnosed hyperthyroidism, duration under 2 months, in patients aged 18 to 65. On the basis of clinical symptoms, serum thyroxine and TRAb, thyroid ultrasound and orbital computed tomography, diagnoses were made. Comments on this clonotype: Antigen unknown.

The V gene's germline CDR1 is SQVTM and CDR2 ANQGSEA. The CDR3 loop spans 13 amino acids. Trimming removed 3 bases from V and 4 bases from J, with 7 bases in between. It was RNA transcripts that yielded the amplified TCR beta CDR3 regions. A set of HTBI primers served as the primers for a first-round RT-PCR of the TCR CDR3. TCRdb passed the multiplex PCR reads through MiXCR, listing each CDR3 protein once. The sample holds around 350,000 distinct CDR3 sequences, about 25% seen once. The chain joins TRBV29-1 to TRBJ2-6, with D perhaps matching TRBD1 (5 bases). The receptor was derived from a man aged 50 to 60 with Graves' hyperthyroidism. Sequenced: blood. CDR3 protein: CSVDSGGANVLTF. The CDR3 DNA reads TGCAGCGTTGATTCAGGGGGGGCCAACGTCCTGACTTTC. The whole variable domain, remainder taken from reference TRBV29-1 and TRBJ2-6, is SAVISQKPSRDICQRGTSLTIQCQVDSQVTMMFWYRQQPGQSLTLIATANQGSEATYESGFVIDKFPISRPNLTFSTLTVSNMSPEDSSIYLCSVDSGGANVLTFGAGSRLTVL.